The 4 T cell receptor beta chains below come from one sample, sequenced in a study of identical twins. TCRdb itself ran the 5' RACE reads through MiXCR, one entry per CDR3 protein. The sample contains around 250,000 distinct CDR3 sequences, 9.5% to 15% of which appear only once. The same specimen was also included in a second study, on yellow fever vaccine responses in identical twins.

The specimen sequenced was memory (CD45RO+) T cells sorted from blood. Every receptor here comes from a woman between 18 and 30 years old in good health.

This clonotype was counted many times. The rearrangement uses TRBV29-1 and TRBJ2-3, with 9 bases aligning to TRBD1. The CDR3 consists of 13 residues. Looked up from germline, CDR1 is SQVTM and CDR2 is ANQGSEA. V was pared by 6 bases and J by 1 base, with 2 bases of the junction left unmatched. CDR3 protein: CSVRTGGTDTQYF. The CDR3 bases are TGCAGCGTCAGGACAGGGGGCACAGATACGCAGTATTTT.

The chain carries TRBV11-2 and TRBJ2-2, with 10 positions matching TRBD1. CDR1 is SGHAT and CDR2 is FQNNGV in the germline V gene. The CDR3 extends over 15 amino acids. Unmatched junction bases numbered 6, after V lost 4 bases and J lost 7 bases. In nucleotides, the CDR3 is TGTGCCAGCAGCTCGGGACAGGGGTTGGTCGGGGAGCTGTTTTTT. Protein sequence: CASSSGQGLVGELFF.

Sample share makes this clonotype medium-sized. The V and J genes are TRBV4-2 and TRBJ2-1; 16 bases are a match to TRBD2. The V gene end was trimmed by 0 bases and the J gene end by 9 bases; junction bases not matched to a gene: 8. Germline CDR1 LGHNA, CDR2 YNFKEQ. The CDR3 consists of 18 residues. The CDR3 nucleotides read TGTGCCAGCAGCCAAGACGGGACTAGCGGGGGGGTTACCCTTGAGCAGTTCTTC. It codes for CASSQDGTSGGVTLEQFF.

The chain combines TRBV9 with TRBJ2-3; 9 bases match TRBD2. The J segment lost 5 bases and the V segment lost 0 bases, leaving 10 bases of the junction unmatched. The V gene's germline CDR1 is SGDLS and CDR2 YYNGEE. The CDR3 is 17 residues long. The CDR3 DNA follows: TGTGCCAGCAGCGTAGGAGGCGGGAGGGCCACGATAGATACGCAGTATTTT. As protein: CASSVGGGRATIDTQYF.